The 30 T cell receptor beta chains reported below all come from one sample, sequenced in a study of OX40 agonist ivuxolimab in advanced cancers. Receptor libraries were prepared by the immunoSEQ multiplex PCR assay. Entries here come from immuneACCESS through TCRdb and include only in-frame sequences with V and J called. Some clones fail to appear in such tables; in the studies checked, an unresolved V gene covers under half of the shortfall, and the cause of the remainder is unknown. Recorded for this sample are about 31,000 clones; about 89% of them occurred a single time. The ten largest clonotypes hold 25% of the sample. The sample consisted of CD4+ or CD8+ T cells sorted from blood, taken in a trial of the OX40 agonist ivuxolimab. The source of these receptors is an adult with an advanced solid tumor such as melanoma, head and neck, liver or kidney cancer.

The rearrangement joins TRBV4-2 to TRBJ2-3; possible D gene TRBD2, 6 bases. From germline, CDR1 is LGHNA and CDR2 YNFKEQ. The CDR3 contains 16 residues. V lost 0 bases to trimming and J lost 5 bases, with 15 bases between them. The CDR3 here is CASSQDGGRWIDTQYF. The CDR3 DNA sequence: TGTGCCAGCAGCCAAGATGGAGGGAGGTGGATAGATACGCAGTATTTT.

The rearrangement joins TRBV9 to TRBJ2-5; possibly TRBD2 for D (6 bases). Germline V gene lookup returns CDR1 SGDLS and CDR2 YYNGEE. V lost 3 bases and J lost 0, with 9 bases in between. CDR3 length equals 14 residues. CDR3 in DNA: TGTGCCAGCAGCGGGGGACTCAACCAAGAGACCCAGTACTTC. Residues: CASSGGLNQETQYF.

J is TRBJ1-2 and V is TRBV10-3; D call uncertain. The germline gives CDR1 ENHRY, CDR2 SYGVKD. V was pared by 0 bases and J by 2 bases, with 13 bases between. The CDR3 totals 16 residues. CDR3: CAISESLLAGNYGYTF. For the CDR3, the DNA is TGTGCCATCAGTGAGTCTCTTTTAGCAGGAAACTATGGCTACACCTTC.

The chain has TRBV10-2 and TRBJ1-4, with 8 bases lining up with TRBD1. The CDR3 length is 14 residues. J was trimmed by 0 bases and V by 7 bases; bases with no gene match: 1. Germline loops: CDR1 WSHSY, CDR2 SAAADI. Here the CDR3 DNA reads TGCGCCAGCAAACAGGGGGCAACTAATGAAAAACTGTTTTTT. Amino acids: CASKQGATNEKLFF.

V and J are TRBV6-5 and TRBJ2-3; 8 bases map to TRBD1. Per the germline V gene, CDR1 is MNHEY and CDR2 is SVGAGI. This CDR3 is built from 11 residues. Trimming removed 4 bases from V and 14 bases from J; junction bases left unmatched: 5. For the CDR3, the DNA is TGTGCCAGCAGTTCCGACAGGGGACCGTATTTT. This sequence encodes CASSSDRGPYF.

The gene calls are TRBV29-1 and TRBJ2-1; tentatively, D is TRBD1 (5 bases). The CDR3 is 14 residues long. Germline CDR1 is SQVTM and CDR2 is ANQGSEA. V lost 6 bases and J 5 bases, leaving 17 bases between the germline ends. The CDR3 region is CSVDSAHSDNEQFF. The CDR3 nucleotides read TGCAGCGTCGACAGCGCCCACTCTGACAATGAGCAGTTCTTC.

Only a few counts were recorded for this clone. V usage is TRBV18 and J usage is TRBJ1-2; D is uncertain. This CDR3 is 15 amino acids long. Germline CDR1 and CDR2: KGHSH and LQKENI. V shed 4 bases and J shed 0 bases, with 12 bases lying between them. The CDR3 here is CASSRTDTANYGYTF. CDR3 bases: TGTGCCAGCTCACGTACCGACACAGCTAACTATGGCTACACCTTC. Complete variable domain (other parts from reference TRBV18 and TRBJ1-2): NAGVMQNPRHLVRRRGQEARLRCSPMKGHSHVYWYRQLPEEGLKFMVYLQKENIIDESGMPKERFSAEFPKEGPSILRIQQVVRGDSAAYFCASSRTDTANYGYTFGSGTRLTVV.

CDR3: CARLRDRVSYEQYF. DNA for the CDR3: TGTGCCAGACTTCGGGACAGGGTGAGCTACGAGCAGTACTTC. The chain recombines TRBV14 with TRBJ2-7; 9 positions match TRBD1. Trimming at V came to 9 bases and at J to 3 bases, leaving 9 bases not matched to a gene. Germline V gene sequence: CDR1 SGHDN, CDR2 FVKESK. This CDR3 spans 14 amino acids.

The rearrangement links TRBV5-1 to TRBJ2-3; 11 nucleotides align to TRBD2. This CDR3 region has 15 residues. After removal of 3 bases from V and 4 bases from J, the junction contained 4 bases not matched to a gene. CDR1 SGHRS and CDR2 YFSETQ come from the germline V gene. The CDR3 loop is CASSSSGGPADTQYF. CDR3 nucleotide sequence: TGCGCCAGCAGCTCTAGCGGGGGGCCCGCAGATACGCAGTATTTT.

This clone was seen once. The chain joins TRBV6-5 to TRBJ2-7; 14 nucleotides align to TRBD2. Per germline, CDR1 MNHEY and CDR2 SVGAGI. This CDR3 spans 15 amino acids. With V trimmed by 2 bases and J by 4 bases, 1 base remained unmatched. The DNA of the CDR3 is TGTGCCAGCAGTTACGGGACTAGCGGGAGTTACGAGCAGTACTTC. Its protein product is CASSYGTSGSYEQYF.

The chain has TRBV5-1 and TRBJ1-2, with a tentative D call TRBD1 (6 bases). Per the germline V gene, CDR1 is SGHRS and CDR2 is YFSETQ. Trimming took off 0 bases at V and 7 bases at J, with 13 bases between the two ends. The CDR3 consists of 14 residues. The CDR3 nucleotides are TGCGCCAGCAGCTTGGTCCAGGGGCACGGTGGCTACACCTTC. Translation gives CASSLVQGHGGYTF. The whole variable domain, filled in from reference TRBV5-1 and TRBJ1-2, reads KAGVTQTPRYLIKTRGQQVTLSCSPISGHRSVSWYQQTPGQGLQFLFEYFSETQRNKGNFPGRFSGRQFSNSRSEMNVSTLELGDSALYLCASSLVQGHGGYTFGSGTRLTVV.

The chain employs TRBV28 and TRBJ2-3; D is possibly TRBD2 (6 bases). Germline V CDR1 and CDR2: MDHEN, SYDVKM. The CDR3 runs to 12 residues. V lost 3 bases and J lost 6, with 7 bases in between. In nucleotides, the CDR3 is TGTGCCAGCAGTTTCCTAGCGGATACGCAGTATTTT. It is translated as CASSFLADTQYF.

The chain joins TRBV28 to TRBJ1-5, with 8 nucleotides matching TRBD1. Germline CDR1 MDHEN, CDR2 SYDVKM. The CDR3 totals 18 residues. The J segment lost 2 bases and the V segment lost 2 bases, leaving 11 bases of the junction unmatched. The CDR3 DNA is TGTGCCAGCAGTTTAAAGCGTGGGCAGGGGGCCGGCAATCAGCCCCAGCATTTT. It encodes CASSLKRGQGAGNQPQHF.

The chain is built from TRBV12-2 and TRBJ2-1; the DNA was not used to check the table's D call, TRBD1. TRBV12-2 constitutes a pseudogene. The CDR3 has 20 amino acids. CDR3 DNA: TGTGCAAGTCGTCGACCCAGGACAGGGTTAAACAAACCTTCCTACAATGAGCAGTTCTTC. This sequence encodes CASRRPRTGLNKPSYNEQFF.

V usage is TRBV5-1 and J usage is TRBJ2-7, with 8 bases matching TRBD1. The CDR3 is 16 residues long. Per germline, CDR1 SGHRS and CDR2 YFSETQ. V shed 0 bases and J 5 bases; nucleotides not matched to a gene: 10. CDR3 amino acids: CASSLGAGGIADEQYF. The CDR3, as DNA: TGCGCCAGCAGCTTGGGGGCAGGGGGCATCGCTGACGAGCAGTACTTC.

This clone was picked up one time. The chain has TRBV7-2 and TRBJ2-3, with D unclear. The CDR3 extends over 14 amino acids. Trimming left V 3 bases short and J 0 bases short, with 7 bases between. Germline V gives CDR1 SGHTA, CDR2 FQGNSA. The CDR3: CASSLGSSTDTQYF. Written as DNA, the CDR3 is TGTGCCAGCAGCTTGGGCAGCAGCACAGATACGCAGTATTTT.

The CDR3 loop is CASSLEAGLMGTEAFF. The CDR3 DNA reads as TGCGCCAGCAGCTTGGAGGCAGGGCTTATGGGCACTGAAGCTTTCTTT. V gene TRBV5-1 combines with J gene TRBJ1-1; D perhaps matches TRBD1 (5 bases). Germline V gives CDR1 SGHRS, CDR2 YFSETQ. The CDR3 spans 16 residues. V was cut by 0 bases and J by 4 bases, with 16 bases left in between.

V usage is TRBV25-1 and J usage is TRBJ2-2; the match to TRBD2 covers 8 bases. CDR1 is MGHDK, CDR2 SYGVNS, per germline. V lost 1 base to trimming and J lost 7 bases; unmatched junction nucleotides: 8. This CDR3 contains 16 residues. The CDR3 DNA reads TGTGCCAGCAGTGAATTGGGTAGCGGGACAAGCGGGGAGCTGTTTTTT. Its protein product is CASSELGSGTSGELFF.

V gene TRBV27 combines with J gene TRBJ1-6; TRBD1 matches at 7 bases. Germline loops: CDR1 MNHEY, CDR2 SMNVEV (reference sequence). This CDR3 spans 18 amino acids. V shed 1 base, J shed 6 bases, and the junction held 12 bases outside the gene matches. CDR3 nucleotides: TGTGCCAGCAGTTTATATCCCCCCGGGACAGCTGCTAATTCACCCCTCCACTTT. Protein product: CASSLYPPGTAANSPLHF.

CDR3 amino acids: CASSPNTYEQYF. For the CDR3, the DNA is TGTGCCAGCAGTCCAAATACTTACGAGCAGTACTTC. This chain joins TRBV6-6 and TRBJ2-7; D gene unclear. CDR1 is MNHNY, CDR2 SVGAGI, per germline (reference sequence). The V end lost 5 bases, the J end lost 4 bases, and 9 bases lay between the germline ends. This CDR3 spans 12 amino acids.

This clone was counted once. The V call is TRBV6-6, the J call TRBJ1-2; 8 nucleotides align to TRBD1. The CDR3 has 15 residues. The J segment lost 2 bases and the V segment lost 2 bases, leaving 4 bases of the junction unmatched. Germline V gene sequence: CDR1 MNHNY, CDR2 SVGAGI (reference sequence). The DNA for the CDR3 is TGTGCCAGCAGTTACCCCAGGACAGGGAACTATGGCTACACCTTC. Protein product: CASSYPRTGNYGYTF.

This clone turned up a few times. This chain uses TRBV27 with TRBJ2-7; 9 bases align to TRBD2. The CDR3 is 15 residues long. CDR1 and CDR2 (germline): MNHEY, SMNVEV (reference sequence). J lost 0 bases, V lost 7 bases, and 7 bases had no gene match. CDR3 in DNA: TGTGCCAGCAAGTCTATAGCGGGAGCCTCCTACGAGCAGTACTTC. Encoded protein: CASKSIAGASYEQYF.

The chain links TRBV5-5 to TRBJ2-7; D ambiguous. The CDR3 extends over 14 amino acids. The germline V gene encodes CDR1 SGHKS and CDR2 YYEKEE (reference sequence). Trimming left V 2 bases short and J 1 base short, with 10 bases between. The CDR3 loop reads CASSFRQESYEQYF. CDR3 sequence (DNA): TGTGCCAGCAGCTTTCGGCAGGAGTCCTACGAGCAGTACTTC.

This clone was found once. The chain recombines TRBV19 with TRBJ2-6, with 9 bases that match TRBD1. This CDR3 has 18 residues. The germline V gene has CDR1 LNHDA and CDR2 SQIVND (reference sequence). Losses at the gene ends were 5 bases for V and 2 bases for J; bases not matched to a gene: 10. The CDR3 spells CASSPQTGGVTGANVLTF. In DNA form, the CDR3 reads TGTGCCAGTAGTCCCCAGACAGGGGGAGTGACTGGGGCCAACGTCCTGACTTTC.

This clone occurred once. For the CDR3, the DNA is TGTGCCAGCAGCTTACTAGCGGAGGGGGGGAAGTATTTT. Translated: CASSLLAEGGKYF. The rearrangement links TRBV11-1 to TRBJ2-3; possibly TRBD2 for D (7 bases). The germline CDR1 and CDR2 sequences are SGHAT and FQDESV (reference sequence). Trimming took 2 bases from V and 13 from J, leaving 16 bases between them. The CDR3 consists of 13 residues.

The chain couples TRBV28 to TRBJ1-5; D is uncertain. The V end was cut by 5 bases, the J end by 5 bases, with 10 bases between. The germline V gene encodes CDR1 MDHEN and CDR2 SYDVKM. This CDR3 region has 13 residues. In nucleotides, the CDR3 is TGTGCCAGCAGTCTCATTGGCGATCAGCCCCAGCATTTT. It yields the protein CASSLIGDQPQHF.

The J gene is TRBJ2-1, the V gene TRBV5-1, with D possibly matching TRBD2 (6 bases). Trimming removed 3 bases from V and 7 bases from J, with 11 bases in between. This CDR3 spans 13 amino acids. Germline V lookup: CDR1 SGHRS, CDR2 YFSETQ. CDR3 region: CASSSLGTNEQFF. The CDR3 coding sequence is TGCGCCAGCAGCTCCCTTGGGACTAATGAGCAGTTCTTC.

This chain uses TRBV18 with TRBJ2-3; D assignment may be TRBD1 or TRBD2 (5 bases each). The germline gives CDR1 KGHSH, CDR2 LQKENI. The CDR3 contains 13 residues. V was cut by 2 bases and J by 10 bases, with 13 bases left in between. The CDR3 DNA follows: TGTGCCAGCTCACCAAACGAGGGGATCGCGCAGTATTTT. It encodes CASSPNEGIAQYF.

This chain joins TRBV11-2 and TRBJ2-2; D is perhaps TRBD2 (5 bases). The V gene lost 5 bases and the J gene lost 2 bases, with 9 bases spanning the gap. The CDR3 has 14 amino acids. Germline V gene sequence: CDR1 SGHAT, CDR2 FQNNGV. CDR3: CASSQGGNTGELFF. CDR3 sequence (DNA): TGTGCCAGCAGCCAAGGAGGCAACACCGGGGAGCTGTTTTTT.

The CDR3 bases are TGCGCCAGCAGGGACCGACAGGGAAGTTCACCCCTCCACTTT. Translated, it gives CASRDRQGSSPLHF. The genes are TRBV5-1 and TRBJ1-6; 7 nucleotides align to TRBD1. This CDR3 has 14 amino acids. The trim removed 5 bases at V and 9 bases at J, leaving 8 bases unmatched. Germline CDR1 SGHRS, CDR2 YFSETQ.